The 3 T cell receptor beta chains below come from one sample, sequenced in a study of graft-versus-host responses after intestinal transplantation. These receptors are not linked to any known antigen. The assay was immunoSEQ multiplex PCR, and TCRdb's table has in-frame clones only and misses some. The sample has about 59,000 clones; 90% to 95% are singletons. The sequencing used unstimulated CD4+ T cells sorted from spleen or lymph node cells, collected before transplant. These receptors all stem from a human donor who was the organ donor for an intestinal transplant.

The chain joins TRBV15 to TRBJ2-3; 11 bases line up with TRBD2. The CDR3 has 18 residues. Germline CDR1 and CDR2: LNHNV and YYDKDF (reference sequence). J was trimmed by 1 base and V by 4 bases; bases with no gene match: 10. CDR3 in DNA: TGTGCCACCAGCAACTTAGCGGGGGGGCCCCGGGGCACAGATACGCAGTATTTT. It codes for CATSNLAGGPRGTDTQYF.

This clone appeared a single time. The V gene is TRBV7-2, the J gene TRBJ1-3, with TRBD1 identical over 10 bases. The CDR3 runs 17 residues. Per germline, CDR1 SGHTA and CDR2 FQGNSA. V lost 3 bases to trimming and J lost 8 bases; unmatched junction nucleotides: 13. The CDR3 here is CASSLSRQGADWDTIYF. In DNA form, the CDR3 reads TGTGCCAGCAGCTTGTCGCGACAGGGGGCGGATTGGGACACCATATATTTT.

J is TRBJ2-3 and V is TRBV7-2; 14 positions agree with TRBD2. V dropped 2 bases and J dropped 4; count of bases not matched to a gene: 8. Germline CDR1 reads SGHTA; CDR2 reads FQGNSA. There are 18 residues in the CDR3. Here the CDR3 DNA reads TGTGCCAGCAGCTTATGGGGACTAGCGGGGGCCATCCCAGATACGCAGTATTTT. Translating gives CASSLWGLAGAIPDTQYF. The whole variable domain, filled in from reference TRBV7-2 and TRBJ2-3, reads GAGVSQSPSNKVTEKGKDVELRCDPISGHTALYWYRQSLGQGLEFLIYFQGNSAPDKSGLPSDRFSAERTGGSVSTLTIQRTQQEDSAVYLCASSLWGLAGAIPDTQYFGPGTRLTVL.